Reported below is one T cell receptor beta chain. Antigen specificity is unknown. This entry is derived from a study of STAT3 mutations in large granular lymphocyte leukemia. The data were produced by immunoSEQ multiplex PCR, yet TCRdb's version contains in-frame clones alone and is incomplete. In the table there are approximately 12,000 clones, about 76% of which are singletons. This CDR3 comprises 15 residues. Trimming took 6 bases from V and 12 from J; bases not matched to a gene: 15. Per germline, CDR1 MDHEN and CDR2 SYDVKM. Study-level results: Every T-cell large granular lymphocyte leukemia patient had at least one immunodominant TCR beta clonotype.

This rearrangement joins TRBV28 to TRBJ2-1; the match to TRBD2 covers 9 bases. Material for sequencing was peripheral blood mononuclear cells. The clonotype originates from a man aged 60 to 69 with T-cell large granular lymphocyte leukemia. Some clones in this sample may be carry-over from other donors' samples. The CDR3 coding sequence is TGTGCCAGCAGCCGAGGACTAGCGAAAAGGCTTGGGCAGTTCTTC. This sequence encodes CASSRGLAKRLGQFF.